This TCR beta chain was captured in a study of blood T cell repertoires in COVID-19. The CDR3 is 14 amino acids. Germline loops: CDR1 LGHDT, CDR2 YNNKEL (reference sequence). J was trimmed by 2 bases and V by 2 bases; bases with no gene match: 2. In the study's own analysis: Using reference gene primer amplification, nucleated cell counts were estimated. Method: immunoSEQ multiplex PCR; TCRdb's copy keeps in-frame clones and lacks some. The V and J calls and clone size are taken from that table; D and trimming were inferred from the DNA. The profile shows approximately 90,000 clones, 70% to 90% of them singletons.

This sequence was found in a human donor in a cohort sampled during active COVID-19. The specimen was peripheral blood. The chain has TRBV3-1 (or the pseudogene TRBV3-2) and TRBJ1-2; 7 nucleotides line up with TRBD1. The CDR3 coding sequence is TGTGCCAGCAGCCAACCGGGACAGAACTATGGCTACACCTTC. This encodes CASSQPGQNYGYTF.